The 27 T cell receptor beta chains given below trace back to one sample, sequenced in a study of OX40 agonist ivuxolimab in advanced cancers. Profiled with immunoSEQ multiplex PCR; TCRdb holds only in-frame clones, not every one. The sample holds about 70,000 clones, 85% to 90% seen once. Sequencing was performed on CD4+ or CD8+ T cells sorted from blood, taken in a trial of the OX40 agonist ivuxolimab. These receptors originate from an adult with an advanced solid tumor such as melanoma, head and neck, liver or kidney cancer.

As DNA, the CDR3 is TGTGCCAGCAGTTATGGCTATCAGCCCCAGCATTTT. Residues: CASSYGYQPQHF. The chain has TRBV6-6 and TRBJ1-5; D is unresolved. Trimming removed 3 bases at V and 5 bases at J, with 5 bases between. CDR1 and CDR2 (germline): MNHNY, SVGAGI (reference sequence). The CDR3 extends over 12 amino acids.

V gene TRBV19 combines with J gene TRBJ2-7, with 8 bases aligning to TRBD1. J gave up 7 bases and V 5 bases, and 13 bases lay outside the gene matches. The CDR3 contains 15 residues. CDR1 is LNHDA and CDR2 is SQIVND in the germline V gene (reference sequence). As DNA, the CDR3 is TGTGCCAGTAGTCCAGCAACCGGGACAGGACTAGAGCAGTACTTC. Encoded protein: CASSPATGTGLEQYF.

This chain connects TRBV11-3 to TRBJ2-5, with 14 bases fitting TRBD2. This CDR3 is built from 17 residues. Germline CDR1 SGHNT, CDR2 YENEEA. The ends lost 4 bases at V and 3 bases at J; junction bases unmatched: 7. In nucleotides, the CDR3 is TGTGCCAGCAGCTCGGGACTAGCGGGGGACCCCGAAGAGACCCAGTACTTC. It is translated as CASSSGLAGDPEETQYF. The whole variable domain, filled in from reference TRBV11-3 and TRBJ2-5, reads EAGVVQSPRYKIIEKKQPVAFWCNPISGHNTLYWYLQNLGQGPELLIRYENEEAVDDSQLPKDRFSAERLKGVDSTLKIQPAELGDSAVYLCASSSGLAGDPEETQYFGPGTRLLVL.

The chain links TRBV2 to TRBJ2-7; no clear D gene. There are 12 residues in the CDR3. The ends were cut back, 5 bases at V and 0 bases at J, with 5 bases in the middle. Germline values: CDR1 SNHLY, CDR2 FYNNEI. CDR3 coding DNA: TGTGCCAGCAGTCCCCGCTCCTACGAGCAGTACTTC. Translating gives CASSPRSYEQYF.

With regard to this clone: Distinct nucleotide sequences in the sample also encode this CDR3. The CDR3 DNA sequence: TGCAGTGCTAGAGGCCTGTCCGAGCAGTACTTC. It specifies CSARGLSEQYF. The V and J genes are TRBV20-1 and TRBJ2-7; D is ambiguous. Looked up from germline, CDR1 is DFQATT and CDR2 is SNEGSKA (reference sequence). The germline V and J ends were trimmed by 1 base and 6 bases, with 7 bases remaining between them. This CDR3 is 11 amino acids long.

This rearrangement joins TRBV19 to TRBJ2-2; D gene unclear. This CDR3 is 15 amino acids long. V was clipped by 2 bases and J by 5 bases, with 12 bases between them. The germline CDR1 and CDR2 sequences are LNHDA and SQIVND (reference sequence). CDR3 coding DNA: TGTGCCAGTAGTATAAGTGAGGTCGTGACCGGGGAGCTGTTTTTT. Encoded protein: CASSISEVVTGELFF.

V usage is TRBV7-2 and J usage is TRBJ2-7, with D perhaps TRBD2 (6 bases). V lost 1 base and J 5 bases, leaving 9 bases between the germline ends. Germline CDR1 and CDR2: SGHTA and FQGNSA. This CDR3 is 13 amino acids long. This CDR3 is CASSLGLENEQYF. The CDR3 region has the DNA TGTGCCAGCAGCTTAGGACTAGAGAACGAGCAGTACTTC.

The V and J genes are TRBV21-1 and TRBJ1-5; the table assigns TRBD1, which was not confirmed against the DNA. TRBV21-1 is listed as a pseudogene. CDR3 length: 20 amino acids. The CDR3 nucleotides read TGTGCCAGCAGCCATAAAACCGGGACAGGGGTGCATTTTAGCAATCAGCCCCAGCATTTT. Its protein is CASSHKTGTGVHFSNQPQHF.

The V gene is TRBV2, the J gene TRBJ2-3; unclear D gene. Germline CDR1 SNHLY, CDR2 FYNNEI. Trimming took 7 bases from V and 0 from J, leaving 14 bases between them. The CDR3 has 15 residues. The CDR3 coding sequence is TGTGCCAGCAATTCCAGGCGTACTAGCACAGATACGCAGTATTTT. Translating gives CASNSRRTSTDTQYF.

This sequence joins TRBV6-1 and TRBJ1-2; TRBD1 matches 12 bases. Per germline, CDR1 MNHNS and CDR2 SASEGT. This CDR3 comprises 16 residues. The ends lost 3 bases at V and 4 bases at J; junction bases unmatched: 6. This CDR3 reads CASSDGGTGGIYGYTF. CDR3 bases: TGTGCCAGCAGTGATGGGGGGACAGGGGGCATCTATGGCTACACCTTC.

This chain links TRBV6-5 with TRBJ2-4; D remains unclear. Germline V gives CDR1 MNHEY, CDR2 SVGAGI. This CDR3 comprises 14 residues. The V gene lost 4 bases and the J gene lost 2 bases, with 9 bases spanning the gap. CDR3 sequence reads: CASSSPRTKNIQYF. In DNA, the CDR3 is TGTGCCAGCAGTTCTCCTAGGACCAAAAACATTCAGTACTTC.

A few counts support this clone. As DNA, the CDR3 is TGCAGCGTTGAGAGGGGGTTCAATGAGCAGTTCTTC. This gives the protein CSVERGFNEQFF. This chain connects TRBV29-1 to TRBJ2-1; tentative D call: TRBD1 (6 bases). The length of the CDR3 is 12 residues. CDR1 and CDR2 (germline): SQVTM, ANQGSEA. The V end was cut by 3 bases, the J end by 6 bases, with 9 bases between.

The chain recombines TRBV11-2 with TRBJ2-7; TRBD1 or TRBD2 may be the D gene (6 bases each). V was clipped by 1 base and J by 5 bases, with 12 bases between them. The CDR3 is 14 amino acids. Germline assignment: CDR1 SGHAT and CDR2 FQNNGV. CDR3 sequence (DNA): TGTGCCAGCAGCTTAGTTCCGGGGGCAGACGAGCAGTACTTC. Protein product: CASSLVPGADEQYF.

The CDR3 loop is CASSHRGSTDTQYF. DNA for the CDR3: TGTGCCAGCAGCCACAGGGGCAGCACAGATACGCAGTATTTT. The gene calls are TRBV13 and TRBJ2-3; 7 nucleotides align to TRBD1. Germline assignment: CDR1 PRHDT and CDR2 FYEKMQ (reference sequence). The CDR3 spans 14 residues. The junction had 2 bases not matched to a gene; V was cut back by 5 bases and J by 0 bases.

This chain uses TRBV2 with TRBJ1-3, with D perhaps TRBD1 (5 bases). The germline V gene has CDR1 SNHLY and CDR2 FYNNEI. V was trimmed by 8 bases and J by 0 bases, leaving 11 bases between them. CDR3 size: 14 residues. CDR3 loop: CASRTGLSGNTIYF. As DNA, the CDR3 is TGTGCCAGCCGGACGGGACTCTCTGGAAACACCATATATTTT.

A few counts support this clone. The rearrangement joins TRBV7-2 to TRBJ1-2, with D hard to call. V lost 5 bases and J 6 bases, leaving 13 bases between the germline ends. There are 13 residues in the CDR3. Germline assignment: CDR1 SGHTA and CDR2 FQGNSA. For the CDR3, the DNA is TGTGCCAGCAGCCCTCGGAGGGAGGATGGCTACACCTTC. It yields the protein CASSPRREDGYTF.

Written as DNA, the CDR3 is TGTGCCAGCAGCCAGGCCGGACAGAGCTCCTACGAGCAGTACTTC. Its protein product is CASSQAGQSSYEQYF. The chain combines TRBV4-2 with TRBJ2-7; D is possibly TRBD1 (6 bases). V was shortened by 3 bases and J by 0 bases, with 12 bases between the two germline ends. Germline CDR1 LGHNA, CDR2 YNFKEQ. The CDR3 loop spans 15 amino acids.

This chain connects TRBV28 to TRBJ2-7, with 7 nucleotides matching TRBD1. The CDR3 runs to 13 residues. CDR1 is MDHEN, CDR2 SYDVKM, per germline. The J segment lost 5 bases and the V segment lost 6 bases, leaving 7 bases of the junction unmatched. CDR3 nucleotide sequence: TGTGCCAGCAGAGAACAGGGGTCGGACGAGCAGTACTTC. It encodes CASREQGSDEQYF.

This clone was observed at least ten times. The V call is TRBV19, the J call TRBJ2-3, with D unresolved. The germline CDR1 and CDR2 sequences are LNHDA and SQIVND (reference sequence). Trimming took 7 bases from V and 2 from J, leaving 10 bases between them. The CDR3 is 13 residues long. CDR3 sequence (DNA): TGTGCCAGTAACGACGGGTTCACAGATACGCAGTATTTT. The encoded protein is CASNDGFTDTQYF.

The chain employs TRBV6-5 and TRBJ1-1; tentatively, D is TRBD1 (5 bases). V lost 4 bases, J lost 4 bases, and 13 bases lay in between. This CDR3 is 14 amino acids long. The germline V gene encodes CDR1 MNHEY and CDR2 SVGAGI. CDR3 sequence (DNA): TGTGCCAGCAGTTCCGCCTTAGGGGCCACTGAAGCTTTCTTT. Protein: CASSSALGATEAFF.

The chain joins TRBV7-9 to TRBJ1-2; possibly TRBD1 for D (6 bases). The CDR3 length is 15 residues. Germline loops: CDR1 SEHNR, CDR2 FQNEAQ (reference sequence). With 5 bases removed from V and 1 base from J, the gap between germline ends came to 14 bases. The CDR3 protein is CASSMGATDNYGYTF. CDR3 nucleotides: TGTGCCAGCAGCATGGGGGCAACGGATAACTATGGCTACACCTTC.

CDR3 region: CASSAQGATNTEAFF. CDR3 DNA sequence: TGCGCCAGCAGCGCACAGGGGGCCACGAACACTGAAGCTTTCTTT. The J gene is TRBJ1-1, the V gene TRBV5-1, with 9 bases identical to TRBD1. Looked up from germline, CDR1 is SGHRS and CDR2 is YFSETQ. The CDR3 contains 15 residues. Germline trimming cut 4 bases from V and 1 base from J; bases unmatched to any gene: 5.

The DNA of the CDR3 is TGTGCCAGCAGTATTACTAGCGGGAGTTGGGAGACCCAGTACTTC. Translated: CASSITSGSWETQYF. The V call is TRBV27, the J call TRBJ2-5, with 11 bases fitting TRBD2. The CDR3 covers 15 residues. CDR1 and CDR2 from the germline V gene are MNHEY and SMNVEV (reference sequence). J gave up 5 bases and V 5 bases, and 7 bases lay outside the gene matches.

This CDR3 is CASSLVGNNYGYTF. The CDR3 coding sequence is TGTGCCAGCAGTTTAGTGGGTAATAACTATGGCTACACCTTC. V and J are TRBV28 and TRBJ1-2; D gene uncertain. CDR1 is MDHEN and CDR2 is SYDVKM in the germline V gene. V lost 2 bases to trimming and J lost 1 base, with 8 bases between them. This CDR3 is built from 14 residues.

V and J are TRBV28 and TRBJ1-5; perhaps TRBD1 as D (6 bases). The germline V gene encodes CDR1 MDHEN and CDR2 SYDVKM. The CDR3 contains 16 residues. The germline V and J ends were trimmed by 8 bases and 2 bases, with 19 bases remaining between them. For the CDR3, the DNA is TGTGCCAGCCGTCCCGGGACAACCGCGGGCAATCAGCCCCAGCATTTT. Translation: CASRPGTTAGNQPQHF.

V is TRBV4-1 and J is TRBJ2-1; possibly TRBD1 or TRBD2 for D (9 bases each). Trimming stripped 0 bases from V and 5 bases from J, with 23 bases between. CDR3 length: 19 residues. Germline V lookup: CDR1 MGHRA, CDR2 YSYEKL. CDR3: CASSQDGTGRAGGDNEQFF. Here the CDR3 DNA reads TGCGCCAGCAGCCAAGATGGGACAGGGAGAGCGGGAGGTGACAATGAGCAGTTCTTC.

The chain is built from TRBV6-6 and TRBJ1-2; TRBD1 matches 7 bases. Germline-derived CDR1 and CDR2 are MNHNY and SVGAGI (reference sequence). This CDR3 has 15 amino acids. The V and J ends lost 3 bases and 6 bases, in that order; junction bases with no gene match: 10. CDR3 region: CASSYNTGVSDGYTF. The CDR3 DNA sequence: TGTGCCAGCAGTTATAACACAGGGGTCTCGGATGGCTACACCTTC.